The TCR beta chain described here comes from a study of blood T cell repertoires in COVID-19. Whole-study context: The study drew acute and convalescent COVID-19 samples from the United States, Italy and Spain. In each case, the material was cDNA or gDNA derived from T cells, B-cell-depleted T cells, or PBMCs.

Generated by immunoSEQ multiplex PCR, the TCRdb table keeps only in-frame clones and is missing some. The repertoire has some 41,000 clones, approximately 90% of them found once; the top ten carry roughly a sixth. The CDR3 covers 18 residues. V lost 2 bases and J lost 3; bases outside the gene matches: 6. CDR1 SGHTS and CDR2 YDEGEE come from the germline V gene. This clonotype was sampled from a man between 65 and 80 years old with active COVID-19. Sequenced sample: peripheral blood. This chain uses TRBV5-8 with TRBJ2-4; 15 nucleotides agree with TRBD2. As DNA, the CDR3 is TGTGCCAGCAGCTTACGGACTAGCGGGGGGGCAGTCAAAAACATTCAGTACTTC. Its translation is CASSLRTSGGAVKNIQYF.